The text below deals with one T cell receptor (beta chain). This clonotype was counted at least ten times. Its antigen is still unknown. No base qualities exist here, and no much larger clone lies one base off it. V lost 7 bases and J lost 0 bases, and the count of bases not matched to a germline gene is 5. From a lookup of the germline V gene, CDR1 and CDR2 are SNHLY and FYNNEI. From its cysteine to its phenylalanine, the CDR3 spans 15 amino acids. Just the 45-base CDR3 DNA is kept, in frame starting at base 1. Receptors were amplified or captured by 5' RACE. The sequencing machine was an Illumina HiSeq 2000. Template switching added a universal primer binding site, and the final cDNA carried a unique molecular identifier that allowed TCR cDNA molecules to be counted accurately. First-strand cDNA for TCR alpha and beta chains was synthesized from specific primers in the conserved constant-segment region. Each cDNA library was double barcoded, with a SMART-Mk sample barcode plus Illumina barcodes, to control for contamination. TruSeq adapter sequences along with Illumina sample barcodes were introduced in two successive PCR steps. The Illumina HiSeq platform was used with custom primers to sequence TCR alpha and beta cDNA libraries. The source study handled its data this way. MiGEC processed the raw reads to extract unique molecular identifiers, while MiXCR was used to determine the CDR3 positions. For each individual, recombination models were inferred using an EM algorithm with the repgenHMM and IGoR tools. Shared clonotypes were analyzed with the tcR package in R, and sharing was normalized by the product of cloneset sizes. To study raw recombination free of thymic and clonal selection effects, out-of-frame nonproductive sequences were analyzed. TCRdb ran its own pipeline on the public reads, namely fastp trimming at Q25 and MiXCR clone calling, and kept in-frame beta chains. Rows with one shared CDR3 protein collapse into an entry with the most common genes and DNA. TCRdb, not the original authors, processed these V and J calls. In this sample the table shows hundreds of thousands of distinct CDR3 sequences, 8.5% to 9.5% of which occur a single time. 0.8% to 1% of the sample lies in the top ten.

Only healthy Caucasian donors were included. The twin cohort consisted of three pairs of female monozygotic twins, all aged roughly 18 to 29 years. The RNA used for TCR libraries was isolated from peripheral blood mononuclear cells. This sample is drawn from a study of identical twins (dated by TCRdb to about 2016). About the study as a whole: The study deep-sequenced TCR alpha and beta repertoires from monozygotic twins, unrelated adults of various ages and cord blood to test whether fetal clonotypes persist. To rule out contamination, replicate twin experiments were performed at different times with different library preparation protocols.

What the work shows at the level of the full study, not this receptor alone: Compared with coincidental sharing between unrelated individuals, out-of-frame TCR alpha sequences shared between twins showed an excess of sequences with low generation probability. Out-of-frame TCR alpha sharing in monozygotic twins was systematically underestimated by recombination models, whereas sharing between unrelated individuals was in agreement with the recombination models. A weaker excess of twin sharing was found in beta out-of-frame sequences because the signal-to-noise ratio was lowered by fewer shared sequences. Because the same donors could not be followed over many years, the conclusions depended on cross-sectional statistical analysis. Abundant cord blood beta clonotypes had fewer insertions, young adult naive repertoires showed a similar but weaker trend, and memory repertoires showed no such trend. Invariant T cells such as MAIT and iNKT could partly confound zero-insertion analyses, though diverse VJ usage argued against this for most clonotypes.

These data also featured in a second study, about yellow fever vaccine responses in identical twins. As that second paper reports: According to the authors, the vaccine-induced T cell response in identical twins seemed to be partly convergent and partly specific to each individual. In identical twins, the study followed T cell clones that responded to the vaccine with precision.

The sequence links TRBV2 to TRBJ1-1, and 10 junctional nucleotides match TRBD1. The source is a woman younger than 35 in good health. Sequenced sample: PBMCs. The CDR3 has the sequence CASISDRGVNTEAFF. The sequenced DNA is TGTGCCAGCATATCGGACAGGGGGGTGAACACTGAAGCTTTCTTT.